One and the same sample provided the 30 T cell receptor beta chains below, sequenced in a study of T cell responses to AZD1222 COVID-19 vaccine (dated by TCRdb to 2020 to 2023). The library was obtained by the immunoSEQ multiplex PCR assay. Here the immuneACCESS table is served through TCRdb, limited to in-frame sequences with V and J called. Missing clones are a known gap in these copies; in checked studies unresolved V genes cover under half, and the rest lacks a known reason. Counted in this sample were more than 140,000 clones; just over 90% of them appeared once. The ten top clones hold around 1% of the sample. The time point label for this specimen denotes: baseline before first vaccination. Taken with the paper, the label for treatment or condition translates to: meningococcal conjugate vaccine given as trial control. The sample in question was peripheral blood, obtained on day 0 of MenACWY control vaccination. Receptors were obtained from an adult in good health.

The chain employs TRBV7-8 and TRBJ2-7; D may be TRBD1 (6 bases). In germline, CDR1 is SGHVS, CDR2 FQNEAQ. There are 13 residues in the CDR3. Trimming left V 5 bases short and J 6 bases short, with 14 bases between. The CDR3 spells CASSLIEGGEQYF. CDR3 nucleotides: TGTGCCAGCAGCCTTATCGAAGGGGGCGAGCAGTACTTC. Supplemented by reference TRBV7-8 and TRBJ2-7, the full variable domain reads GAGVSQSPRYKVAKRGQDVALRCDPISGHVSLFWYQQALGQGPEFLTYFQNEAQLDKSGLPSDRFFAERPEGSVSTLKIQRTQQEDSAVYLCASSLIEGGEQYFGPGTRLTVT.

The chain has TRBV19 and TRBJ1-4, with no clear D. The CDR3 runs 13 residues. V was cut by 7 bases and J by 4 bases, with 10 bases left in between. The germline V gene encodes CDR1 LNHDA and CDR2 SQIVND (reference sequence). The CDR3, as DNA: TGTGCCAGTAACCGCAGGAGTAATGAAAAACTGTTTTTT. As protein: CASNRRSNEKLFF.

The chain recombines TRBV29-1 with TRBJ2-1; TRBD2 matches 8 bases. Germline CDR1 and CDR2: SQVTM and ANQGSEA. Trimming cost V 6 bases and J 0 bases; bases outside gene matches: 10. The CDR3 length is 16 residues. CDR3 DNA: TGCAGCGTAGCGGGGGCTAGCGTCAGCTCCTACAATGAGCAGTTCTTC. Translating gives CSVAGASVSSYNEQFF.

The chain recombines TRBV5-8 with TRBJ1-2; possibly TRBD1 for D (5 bases). Deletions cut 7 bases from V and 3 bases from J, with 13 bases between. Looked up from germline, CDR1 is SGHTS and CDR2 is YDEGEE. The CDR3 has 13 residues. This CDR3 is CASSNGGDYGYTF. DNA for the CDR3: TGTGCCAGCTCTAATGGGGGGGACTATGGCTACACCTTC.

The chain links TRBV2 to TRBJ2-5, with TRBD1 as a possible D gene (6 bases). CDR3 length: 12 residues. Germline V CDR1 and CDR2: SNHLY, FYNNEI. Trimming shortened V by 11 bases and J by 6 bases, and 16 bases separated the two germline ends. Here the CDR3 reads CAAQGDIQTQYF. The DNA of the CDR3 is TGTGCCGCGCAAGGGGACATCCAGACCCAGTACTTC.

The chain combines TRBV6-2 or TRBV6-3 with TRBJ1-1, with D unresolved. The germline CDR1 and CDR2 sequences are MNHEY and SVGEGT. V shed 0 bases and J shed 1 base, with 9 bases lying between them. CDR3 size: 15 residues. CDR3 region: CASSYSGGRNTEAFF. In DNA form, the CDR3 reads TGTGCCAGCAGTTACTCGGGTGGCAGGAACACTGAAGCTTTCTTT.

The chain has TRBV7-3 and TRBJ2-6; the D is unclear. This CDR3 is built from 18 residues. Germline CDR1 SGHTA, CDR2 FQGTGA. Trimming stripped 4 bases from V and 0 bases from J, with 16 bases between. This chain's CDR3 is CASSSIPSWSSGANVLTF. CDR3 in DNA: TGTGCCAGCAGCTCCATACCCAGTTGGAGCTCTGGGGCCAACGTCCTGACTTTC.

This clone has only one observation. The rearrangement links TRBV12-3 or TRBV12-4 to TRBJ2-3; the D is unclear. The ends were cut back, 0 bases at V and 6 bases at J, with 1 base in the middle. This CDR3 spans 11 amino acids. The DNA for the CDR3 is TGTGCCAGCAGTTTAGCGGATACGCAGTATTTT. It translates to CASSLADTQYF.

CDR3 sequence (DNA): TGTGCCAGCAGCTCAACACCGTTAGGACAAGACGAAAAACTGTTTTTT. Its protein product is CASSSTPLGQDEKLFF. The gene calls are TRBV13 and TRBJ1-4; D may be TRBD1 (5 bases). This CDR3 region has 16 residues. Germline V gives CDR1 PRHDT, CDR2 FYEKMQ (reference sequence). V was trimmed by 4 bases and J by 8 bases, leaving 20 bases between them.

The rearrangement links TRBV7-6 to TRBJ2-7; D ambiguous. Trimming removed 1 base from V and 6 bases from J, with 4 bases in between. The CDR3 length is 11 residues. Germline V gene data show CDR1 as SGHVS and CDR2 as FNYEAQ. The CDR3 is CASSLDREQYF. The CDR3 bases are TGTGCCAGCAGCTTAGATCGCGAGCAGTACTTC.

This clone was detected only once. The gene calls are TRBV7-9 and TRBJ1-2; D gene uncertain. The germline V gene encodes CDR1 SEHNR and CDR2 FQNEAQ (reference sequence). The CDR3 consists of 13 residues. Trimming cost V 2 bases and J 8 bases, with 12 bases left between them. The CDR3 sequence: CASSLLPADGYTF. The DNA of the CDR3 is TGTGCCAGCAGCTTACTACCGGCGGACGGCTACACCTTC.

The sample holds one count of this clone. The chain recombines TRBV29-1 with TRBJ1-2, with unresolved D. Trimming removed 5 bases at V and 4 bases at J, with 8 bases between. The CDR3 has 11 residues. CDR1 SQVTM and CDR2 ANQGSEA come from the germline V gene. This CDR3 is CSVRYLYGYTF. Written as DNA, the CDR3 is TGCAGCGTTCGGTACCTCTATGGCTACACCTTC.

The rearrangement joins TRBV5-4 to TRBJ1-1; tentatively, D is TRBD1 (6 bases). Germline V gives CDR1 SGHNT, CDR2 YYREEE (reference sequence). The V and J ends lost 4 bases and 1 base respectively, with 23 bases between them. The CDR3 length is 18 residues. This CDR3 is CASSPDLFRGPKNTEAFF. CDR3 DNA: TGTGCCAGCAGCCCGGATCTTTTCAGGGGCCCTAAGAACACTGAAGCTTTCTTT.

V gene TRBV7-9 combines with J gene TRBJ2-3, with D uncertain. This CDR3 is built from 15 residues. In germline, CDR1 is SEHNR, CDR2 FQNEAQ (reference sequence). The ends were cut back, 3 bases at V and 6 bases at J, with 16 bases in the middle. CDR3 region: CASSLATAPADTQYF. The CDR3 bases are TGTGCCAGCAGCTTGGCAACGGCCCCGGCGGATACGCAGTATTTT.

A few counts support this clone. The genes are TRBV2 and TRBJ2-7; 11 bases agree with TRBD1. Germline values: CDR1 SNHLY, CDR2 FYNNEI. The CDR3 extends over 14 amino acids. The trim removed 7 bases at V and 2 bases at J, leaving 4 bases unmatched. CDR3: CASTGQGAPYEQYF. CDR3 DNA: TGTGCCAGCACCGGACAGGGGGCACCCTACGAGCAGTACTTC. The full variable domain, completed using reference TRBV2 and TRBJ2-7, is EPEVTQTPSHQVTQMGQEVILRCVPISNHLYFYWYRQILGQKVEFLVSFYNNEISEKSEIFDDQFSVERPDGSNFTLKIRSTKLEDSAMYFCASTGQGAPYEQYFGPGTRLTVT.

The chain carries TRBV19 and TRBJ2-7; 8 bases align to TRBD1. Germline V lookup: CDR1 LNHDA, CDR2 SQIVND (reference sequence). The CDR3 is made up of 15 amino acids. V shed 2 bases and J 4 bases; nucleotides not matched to a gene: 7. Here the CDR3 reads CASSIRTGPGYEQYF. CDR3 nucleotides: TGTGCCAGTAGTATAAGGACAGGGCCAGGTTACGAGCAGTACTTC.

This chain uses TRBV29-1 with TRBJ2-5; the match to TRBD1 covers 9 bases. The CDR3 has 14 amino acids. The ends lost 6 bases at V and 0 bases at J; junction bases unmatched: 5. Germline CDR1 is SQVTM and CDR2 is ANQGSEA. This CDR3 is CSVTTGGYQETQYF. The CDR3 DNA reads TGCAGCGTCACGACAGGGGGGTACCAAGAGACCCAGTACTTC.

The J gene is TRBJ1-2, the V gene TRBV11-2; 7 bases are shared with TRBD1. CDR1 SGHAT and CDR2 FQNNGV come from the germline V gene. The V and J ends lost 1 base and 4 bases, in that order; junction bases with no gene match: 6. The CDR3 spans 15 residues. CDR3 in amino acids: CASSLVPQGGYGYTF. The CDR3 coding sequence is TGTGCCAGCAGCTTAGTTCCCCAGGGGGGCTATGGCTACACCTTC.

The rearrangement links TRBV5-1 to TRBJ1-1; D is perhaps TRBD1 (6 bases). V lost 4 bases, J lost 5 bases, and 9 bases lay in between. The CDR3 length is 12 residues. Germline V CDR1 and CDR2: SGHRS, YFSETQ. The CDR3 sequence: CASSGQFTEAFF. The CDR3, as DNA: TGCGCCAGCAGCGGACAGTTTACTGAAGCTTTCTTT.

V usage is TRBV11-1 and J usage is TRBJ1-1; D is unclear. The germline V gene has CDR1 SGHAT and CDR2 FQDESV (reference sequence). The CDR3 covers 13 residues. Between the trimmed V and J ends, which lost 7 bases and 0 bases, there was a span of 9 bases. The CDR3 region is CASMGTVNTEAFF. The CDR3 region has the DNA TGTGCCAGCATGGGCACGGTGAACACTGAAGCTTTCTTT. The full variable domain, in which reference TRBV11-1 and TRBJ1-1 provide the parts outside the CDR3, is EAEVAQSPRYKITEKSQAVAFWCDPISGHATLYWYRQILGQGPELLVQFQDESVVDDSQLPKDRFSAERLKGVDSTLKIQPAELGDSAMYLCASMGTVNTEAFFGQGTRLTVV.

V gene TRBV25-1 combines with J gene TRBJ2-7; D is possibly TRBD1 (5 bases). This CDR3 comprises 13 residues. V lost 6 bases and J lost 2, with 11 bases in between. Germline CDR1 MGHDK, CDR2 SYGVNS. This chain's CDR3 is CASRGLVTYEQYF. Written as DNA, the CDR3 is TGTGCCAGCAGGGGGCTAGTCACCTACGAGCAGTACTTC.

Regarding this clone: At one of its ends the junction is not consistent with the germline gene, which may arise from a read error. This chain uses TRBV5-6 with TRBJ1-1, with D maybe TRBD1 (5 bases). The CDR3 is 14 amino acids. CDR1 and CDR2 from the germline V gene are SGHDT and YYEEEE. The CDR3 sequence: CASSLGEVNTEAFF. DNA of the CDR3: TGTGCCAGCAGTTTGGGGGAGGTGAACACTGAAGCTTTCTTT. The full variable domain, completed using reference TRBV5-6 and TRBJ1-1, is DAGVTQSPTHLIKTRGQQVTLRCSPKSGHDTVSWYQQALGQGPQFIFQYYEEEERQRGNFPDRFSGHQFPNYSSELNVNALLLGDSALYLCASSLGEVNTEAFFGQGTRLTVV.

The chain links TRBV28 to TRBJ2-7; D is undetermined. V shed 3 bases and J shed 2 bases, with 8 bases lying between them. The germline CDR1 and CDR2 sequences are MDHEN and SYDVKM. This CDR3 is 13 amino acids long. In DNA, the CDR3 is TGTGCCAGCAGTTTTCGTACCCCCTACGAGCAGTACTTC. This encodes CASSFRTPYEQYF.

This sequence joins TRBV10-3 and TRBJ1-1, with D uncertain. Between the trimmed V and J ends, which lost 6 bases and 0 bases, there was a span of 8 bases. Germline values: CDR1 ENHRY, CDR2 SYGVKD. CDR3 length: 13 residues. In DNA form, the CDR3 reads TGTGCCATCAGGATAACGGTGAACACTGAAGCTTTCTTT. Translation gives CAIRITVNTEAFF.

The rearrangement links TRBV5-1 to TRBJ1-1; 8 bases map to TRBD1. The CDR3 is 14 residues long. Trimming removed 3 bases from V and 1 base from J; junction bases left unmatched: 2. Germline values: CDR1 SGHRS, CDR2 YFSETQ. DNA of the CDR3: TGCGCCAGCAGCTCCCAGGGGGCGAACACTGAAGCTTTCTTT. It yields the protein CASSSQGANTEAFF.

The J gene is TRBJ2-1, the V gene TRBV3-1 (or the pseudogene TRBV3-2); TRBD1 matches 9 bases. CDR1 is LGHDT, CDR2 YNNKEL, per germline (reference sequence). The J segment lost 5 bases and the V segment lost 3 bases, leaving 5 bases of the junction unmatched. This CDR3 region has 15 residues. Here the CDR3 reads CASSHGQGRNNEQFF. The CDR3 nucleotides read TGTGCCAGCAGCCACGGACAGGGGAGGAACAATGAGCAGTTCTTC.

In nucleotides, the CDR3 is TGTGCCAGCAGTCGGGCCCGAACGGGGGGACCGCAGAACACTGAAGCTTTCTTT. Its translation: CASSRARTGGPQNTEAFF. The chain recombines TRBV6-6 with TRBJ1-1; D possibly corresponds to TRBD1 (5 bases). The CDR3 contains 18 residues. Germline loops: CDR1 MNHNY, CDR2 SVGAGI (reference sequence). V was clipped by 5 bases and J by 1 base, with 23 bases between them.

The chain has TRBV7-9 and TRBJ1-2; no clear D gene. This CDR3 has 15 amino acids. V was clipped by 3 bases and J by 7 bases, with 18 bases between them. Germline CDR1 reads SEHNR; CDR2 reads FQNEAQ (reference sequence). The CDR3 DNA follows: TGTGCCAGCAGCTTCTTCACCTTAACGGGTGGTGGCTACACCTTC. Translating gives CASSFFTLTGGGYTF.

V usage is TRBV4-2 and J usage is TRBJ2-1; weak D call: TRBD2 (6 bases). V was pared by 5 bases and J by 7 bases, with 24 bases between. There are 17 residues in the CDR3. The V gene's germline CDR1 is LGHNA and CDR2 YNFKEQ. The CDR3 sequence is CASSLVPQGRGGNEQFF. The DNA of the CDR3 is TGTGCCAGCAGCTTAGTCCCCCAGGGCCGAGGAGGGAATGAGCAGTTCTTC.

The rearrangement joins TRBV19 to TRBJ1-2; D is uncertain. CDR1 LNHDA and CDR2 SQIVND come from the germline V gene (reference sequence). The V end lost 4 bases, the J end lost 1 base, and 19 bases lay between the germline ends. The CDR3 loop spans 17 amino acids. CDR3 in amino acids: CASSRDQRPFFNYGYTF. Written as DNA, the CDR3 is TGTGCCAGTAGTAGGGATCAGCGACCGTTTTTTAACTATGGCTACACCTTC.